The source of this TCR beta chain is a study of lymphopenia after photon versus proton radiotherapy. Study-wide points: Better survival with proton therapy was suggested as possible, not demonstrated.

Assay used: immunoSEQ multiplex PCR; TCRdb lists only in-frame clones, some missing. The top ten hold roughly 23% of the sample, which has roughly 40,000 clones, about 85% seen once. Points on this clone: Its cognate antigen is unknown. One end of the junction fails to match germline, which may point to a read error.

Looked up from germline, CDR1 is MDHEN and CDR2 is SYDVKM. This CDR3 comprises 14 residues. The sequenced sample was peripheral blood, obtained from a patient treated with proton-based radiotherapy. The V and J genes are TRBV28 and TRBJ1-2, with a weak D call TRBD1 (5 bases). This receptor was obtained from a woman in her seventies with pancreatic cancer. The CDR3 here is CVSTPRQPHYGYTF. The DNA of the CDR3 is TGTGTCAGCACTCCGAGACAGCCGCACTATGGCTACACCTTC.